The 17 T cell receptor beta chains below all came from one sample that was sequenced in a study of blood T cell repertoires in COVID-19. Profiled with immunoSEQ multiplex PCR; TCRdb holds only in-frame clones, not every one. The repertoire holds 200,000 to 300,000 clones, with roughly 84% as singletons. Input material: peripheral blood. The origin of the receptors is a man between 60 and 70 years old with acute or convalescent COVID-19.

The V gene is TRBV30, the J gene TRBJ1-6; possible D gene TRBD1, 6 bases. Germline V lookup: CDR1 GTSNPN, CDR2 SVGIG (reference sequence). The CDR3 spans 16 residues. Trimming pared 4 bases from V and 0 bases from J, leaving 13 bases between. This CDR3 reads CAWTFTGSSYNSPLHF. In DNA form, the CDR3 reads TGTGCCTGGACCTTTACAGGGAGCTCCTATAATTCACCCCTCCACTTT.

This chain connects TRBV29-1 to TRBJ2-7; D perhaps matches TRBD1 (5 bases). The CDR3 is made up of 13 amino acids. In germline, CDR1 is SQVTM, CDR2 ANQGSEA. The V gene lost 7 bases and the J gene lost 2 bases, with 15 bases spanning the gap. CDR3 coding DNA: TGCAGCGGCATTTTGGGGCAGACCTACGAGCAGTACTTC. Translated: CSGILGQTYEQYF.

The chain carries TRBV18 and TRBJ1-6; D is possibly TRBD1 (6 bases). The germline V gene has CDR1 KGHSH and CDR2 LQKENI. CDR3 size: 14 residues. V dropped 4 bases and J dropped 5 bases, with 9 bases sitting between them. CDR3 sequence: CASSQDSHNSPLHF. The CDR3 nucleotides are TGTGCCAGCTCACAGGACAGTCATAATTCACCCCTCCACTTT.

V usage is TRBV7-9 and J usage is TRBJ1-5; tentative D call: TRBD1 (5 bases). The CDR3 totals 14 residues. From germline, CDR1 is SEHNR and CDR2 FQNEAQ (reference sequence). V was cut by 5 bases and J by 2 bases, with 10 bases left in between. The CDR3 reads CASSADSGNQPQHF. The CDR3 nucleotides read TGTGCCAGCAGCGCCGACAGTGGCAATCAGCCCCAGCATTTT.

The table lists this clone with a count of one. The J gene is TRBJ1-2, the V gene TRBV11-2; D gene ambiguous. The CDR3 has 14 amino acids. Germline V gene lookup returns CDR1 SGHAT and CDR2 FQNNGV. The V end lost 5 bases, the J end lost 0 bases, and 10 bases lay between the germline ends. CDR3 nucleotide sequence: TGTGCCAGCAGCAGCGGCTCAGCTAACTATGGCTACACCTTC. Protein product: CASSSGSANYGYTF.

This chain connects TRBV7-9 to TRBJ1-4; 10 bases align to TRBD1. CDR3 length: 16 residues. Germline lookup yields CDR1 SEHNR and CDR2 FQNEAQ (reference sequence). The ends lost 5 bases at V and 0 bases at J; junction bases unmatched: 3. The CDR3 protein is CASSPGTGATNEKLFF. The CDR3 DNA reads TGTGCCAGCAGCCCAGGGACAGGGGCAACTAATGAAAAACTGTTTTTT. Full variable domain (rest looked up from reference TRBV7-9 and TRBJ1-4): DTGVSQNPRHKITKRGQNVTFRCDPISEHNRLYWYRQTLGQGPEFLTYFQNEAQLEKSRLLSDRFSAERPKGSFSTLEIQRTEQGDSAMYLCASSPGTGATNEKLFFGSGTQLSVL.

The CDR3 is CAYRRIYSYEQYF. For the CDR3, the DNA is TGCGCCTACAGGCGTATCTACTCCTACGAGCAGTACTTC. J is TRBJ2-7 and V is TRBV10-1; possibly TRBD1 for D (5 bases). V dropped 11 bases and J dropped 0 bases, with 14 bases sitting between them. Germline V gives CDR1 WNHNN, CDR2 SYGVQD (reference sequence). The CDR3 length is 13 residues.

Here the CDR3 reads CASSLSDIGQGLYEQYF. The CDR3 bases are TGTGCCAGCAGTTTATCTGATATTGGGCAGGGACTCTACGAGCAGTACTTC. The V call is TRBV27, the J call TRBJ2-7; possibly TRBD2 for D (6 bases). CDR1 is MNHEY, CDR2 SMNVEV, per germline (reference sequence). The CDR3 consists of 17 residues. V lost 0 bases and J 3 bases, leaving 18 bases between the germline ends.

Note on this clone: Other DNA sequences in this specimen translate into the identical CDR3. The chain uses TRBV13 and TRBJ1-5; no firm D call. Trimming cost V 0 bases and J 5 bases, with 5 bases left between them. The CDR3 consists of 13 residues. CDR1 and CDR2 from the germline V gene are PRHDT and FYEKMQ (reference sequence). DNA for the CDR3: TGTGCCAGCAGCTTAGGCCGTGATCAGCCCCAGCATTTT. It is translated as CASSLGRDQPQHF. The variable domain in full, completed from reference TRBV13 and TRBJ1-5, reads AAGVIQSPRHLIKEKRETATLKCYPIPRHDTVYWYQQGPGQDPQFLISFYEKMQSDKGSIPDRFSAQQFSDYHSELNMSSLELGDSALYFCASSLGRDQPQHFGDGTRLSIL.

Here the CDR3 DNA reads TGTGCCAGCAGTTACCAGACAGGGAGCTCCTACGAGCAGTACTTC. It codes for CASSYQTGSSYEQYF. The V call is TRBV6-5, the J call TRBJ2-7, with 7 positions matching TRBD1. Trimming took 2 bases from V and 0 from J; bases not matched to a gene: 4. The CDR3 loop spans 15 amino acids. Germline CDR1 MNHEY, CDR2 SVGAGI.

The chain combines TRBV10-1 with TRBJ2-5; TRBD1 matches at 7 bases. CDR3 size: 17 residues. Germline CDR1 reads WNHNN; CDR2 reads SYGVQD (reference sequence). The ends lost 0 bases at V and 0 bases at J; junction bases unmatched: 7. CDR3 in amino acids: CASSESTLQGNQETQYF. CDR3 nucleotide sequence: TGCGCCAGCAGTGAGTCGACCCTACAGGGGAACCAAGAGACCCAGTACTTC.

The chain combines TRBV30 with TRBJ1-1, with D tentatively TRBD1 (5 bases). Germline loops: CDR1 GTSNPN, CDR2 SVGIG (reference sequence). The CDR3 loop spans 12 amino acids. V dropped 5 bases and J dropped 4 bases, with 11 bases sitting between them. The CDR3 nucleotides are TGTGCCTGGGTTAGAAGGGGCACTGAAGCTTTCTTT. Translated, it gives CAWVRRGTEAFF.

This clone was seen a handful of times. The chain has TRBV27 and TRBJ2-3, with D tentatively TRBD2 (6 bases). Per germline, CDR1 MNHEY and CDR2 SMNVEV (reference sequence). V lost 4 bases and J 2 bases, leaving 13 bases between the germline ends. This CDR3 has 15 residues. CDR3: CASSSIAELTDTQYF. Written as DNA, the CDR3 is TGTGCCAGCAGTTCGATAGCGGAACTCACAGATACGCAGTATTTT.

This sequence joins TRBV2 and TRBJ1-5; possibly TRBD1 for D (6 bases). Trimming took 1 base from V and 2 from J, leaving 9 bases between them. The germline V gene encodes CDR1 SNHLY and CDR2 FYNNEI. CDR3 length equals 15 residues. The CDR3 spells CASSEGRTGNQPQHF. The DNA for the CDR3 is TGTGCCAGCAGTGAAGGCAGGACAGGCAATCAGCCCCAGCATTTT.

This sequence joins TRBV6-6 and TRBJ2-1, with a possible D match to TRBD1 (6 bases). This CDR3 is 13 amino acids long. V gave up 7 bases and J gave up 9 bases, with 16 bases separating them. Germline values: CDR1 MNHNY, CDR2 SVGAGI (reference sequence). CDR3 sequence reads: CASTPQQGGEQFF. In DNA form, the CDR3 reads TGTGCCAGCACTCCACAACAGGGTGGTGAGCAGTTCTTC.

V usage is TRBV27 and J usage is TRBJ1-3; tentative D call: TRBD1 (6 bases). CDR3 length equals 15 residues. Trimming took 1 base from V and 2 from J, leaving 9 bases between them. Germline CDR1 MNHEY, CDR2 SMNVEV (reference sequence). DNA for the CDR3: TGTGCCAGCAGTTTATGGGCAGGGGCTGGAAACACCATATATTTT. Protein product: CASSLWAGAGNTIYF.

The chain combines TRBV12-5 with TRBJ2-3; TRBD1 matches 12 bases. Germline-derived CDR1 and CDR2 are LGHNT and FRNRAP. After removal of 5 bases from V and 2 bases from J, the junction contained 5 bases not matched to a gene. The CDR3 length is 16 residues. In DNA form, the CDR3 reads TGTGCTAGTGGTCGGGACAGGGGGCCCATCACAGATACGCAGTATTTT. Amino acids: CASGRDRGPITDTQYF.